Below are 12 T cell receptor beta chains sequenced from a single sample in a study of shared clonotypes between healthy human individuals. Produced via immunoSEQ multiplex PCR; TCRdb's table is partial and in-frame only. The data hold roughly 760,000 clones, with approximately 74% observed a single time. The specimen sequenced was memory CD4+ T cells sorted from blood. Subset denoted: CD45RA-negative fraction. The receptors here all came from a woman in her twenties or thirties in good health.

This clone was seen a handful of times. The CDR3: CASSRERLQETQYF. DNA of the CDR3: TGTGCCAGCAGCAGGGAGCGCCTCCAAGAGACCCAGTACTTC. The rearrangement joins TRBV5-4 to TRBJ2-5, with TRBD2 as a possible D gene (5 bases). Germline CDR1 is SGHNT and CDR2 is YYREEE (reference sequence). This CDR3 has 14 residues. V was clipped by 4 bases and J by 1 base, with 11 bases between them.

This chain connects TRBV21-1 to TRBJ2-1; TRBD2, the table's D call, lacks a check against the DNA. TRBV21-1 is a listed pseudogene. The CDR3 length is 21 residues. CDR3 in DNA: TGTGCCAGCAGCAAAGCGTTAAAGCGGGAGGGCTGTGGGAGCTCCTACAATGAGCAGTTCTTC. Residues: CASSKALKREGCGSSYNEQFF.

This sequence joins TRBV9 and TRBJ2-3, with D tentatively TRBD1 (5 bases). V gave up 0 bases and J gave up 4 bases, with 21 bases separating them. CDR1 and CDR2 from the germline V gene are SGDLS and YYNGEE. This CDR3 region has 18 residues. The CDR3 region is CASSVDWKVGVSADTQYF. The CDR3, as DNA: TGTGCCAGCAGCGTAGATTGGAAGGTAGGGGTCAGCGCAGATACGCAGTATTTT.

The J gene is TRBJ2-2, the V gene TRBV5-1; possible D gene TRBD2, 6 bases. The CDR3 consists of 14 residues. V lost 7 bases and J 1 base, leaving 11 bases between the germline ends. Germline-derived CDR1 and CDR2 are SGHRS and YFSETQ. The CDR3 loop is CASGGVMNTGELFF. The CDR3 DNA follows: TGCGCCAGCGGCGGGGTTATGAACACCGGGGAGCTGTTTTTT.

The V and J genes are TRBV15 and TRBJ2-5; 7 bases are a match to TRBD1. Trimming at V came to 1 base and at J to 2 bases, leaving 7 bases not matched to a gene. There are 16 residues in the CDR3. Germline V CDR1 and CDR2: LNHNV, YYDKDF (reference sequence). The chain's CDR3 is CATSRGFGTEQETQYF. The CDR3 bases are TGTGCCACCAGCAGAGGTTTTGGGACAGAACAAGAGACCCAGTACTTC.

The CDR3 spells CASSRGLQVHEQYF. CDR3 coding DNA: TGTGCCAGTAGTAGGGGGCTGCAGGTCCACGAGCAGTACTTC. This chain connects TRBV19 to TRBJ2-7; TRBD1 is a possible D gene (6 bases). Deletions cut 4 bases from V and 5 bases from J, with 15 bases between. CDR1 and CDR2 from the germline V gene are LNHDA and SQIVND (reference sequence). This CDR3 is built from 14 residues.

This sequence joins TRBV7-9 and TRBJ2-1, with TRBD2 identical over 11 bases. The J segment lost 6 bases and the V segment lost 7 bases, leaving 8 bases of the junction unmatched. CDR3 length: 15 residues. CDR1 and CDR2 from the germline V gene are SEHNR and FQNEAQ (reference sequence). The CDR3: CASMPIAGGLNEQFF. For the CDR3, the DNA is TGTGCCAGCATGCCCATAGCGGGAGGGCTCAATGAGCAGTTCTTC.

V and J are TRBV27 and TRBJ1-3, with no clear D. V lost 6 bases and J 2 bases, leaving 5 bases between the germline ends. Germline-derived CDR1 and CDR2 are MNHEY and SMNVEV (reference sequence). CDR3 length equals 12 residues. CDR3 sequence reads: CASRAAGNTIYF. The CDR3 DNA is TGTGCCAGCAGGGCTGCTGGAAACACCATATATTTT.

V is TRBV19 and J is TRBJ2-2; 7 bases are shared with TRBD2. The V gene end was trimmed by 6 bases and the J gene end by 6 bases; junction bases not matched to a gene: 10. The CDR3 runs to 15 residues. Germline CDR1 LNHDA, CDR2 SQIVND (reference sequence). This CDR3 is CASRARGDVAGELFF. The CDR3 nucleotides read TGTGCCAGTAGGGCCCGGGGGGACGTCGCCGGGGAGCTGTTTTTT.

The genes are TRBV5-1 and TRBJ1-2; D is undetermined. This CDR3 has 13 amino acids. Germline V lookup: CDR1 SGHRS, CDR2 YFSETQ. V gave up 5 bases and J gave up 8 bases, with 16 bases separating them. CDR3 region: CASRERTDQGYTF. The CDR3, as DNA: TGCGCCAGCAGGGAGCGAACAGATCAAGGCTACACCTTC.

This chain uses TRBV9 with TRBJ2-3; D call uncertain. The CDR3 has 15 amino acids. Looked up from germline, CDR1 is SGDLS and CDR2 is YYNGEE. With 2 bases removed from V and 4 bases from J, the gap between germline ends came to 14 bases. The chain's CDR3 is CASSVTDLDPDTQYF. In nucleotides, the CDR3 is TGTGCCAGCAGCGTCACCGACTTGGATCCAGATACGCAGTATTTT.

This clone showed up just a few times. As DNA, the CDR3 is TGTGCCAGCAGCCGGACTAGCGGGAGTTCCAATGAGCAGTTCTTC. As protein: CASSRTSGSSNEQFF. The rearrangement links TRBV7-3 to TRBJ2-1; the match to TRBD2 covers 13 bases. This CDR3 has 15 amino acids. Unmatched junction bases numbered 4, after V lost 5 bases and J lost 6 bases. CDR1 is SGHTA, CDR2 FQGTGA, per germline. Filled out from reference TRBV7-3 and TRBJ2-1, the complete variable domain reads GAGVSQTPSNKVTEKGKYVELRCDPISGHTALYWYRQSLGQGPEFLIYFQGTGAADDSGLPNDRFFAVRPEGSVSTLKIQRTERGDSAVYLCASSRTSGSSNEQFFGPGTRLTVL.